This T cell receptor beta chain is drawn from a study of blood T cell repertoires in COVID-19. Whole-study context: Some COVID-19 samples were acute and others convalescent; all came from the United States, Italy and Spain. Sources were T cells, B-cell-depleted T cells, or PBMCs; the material itself was cDNA or gDNA.

Under the authors' procedure: Estimates of nucleated cell counts were drawn from the amplification of reference gene primers. This table comes from immunoSEQ multiplex PCR, and its TCRdb copy is limited to in-frame clones, with some not included. V, J and clone size reflect that table, while D and trimming were determined from the DNA. The sample contains around 160,000 clones, roughly four fifths of which appear only once. This clonotype was sampled from a human donor with acute or convalescent COVID-19. The donor label of this sample is uncertain. The sample taken for sequencing was peripheral blood.

The CDR3 DNA follows: TGTGCCAGCAGCTTGGGACAGACCCAAGAGACCCAGTACTTC. Amino acid sequence: CASSLGQTQETQYF. The rearrangement uses TRBV6-6 and TRBJ2-5; 7 positions agree with TRBD1. Germline V gene data show CDR1 as MNHNY and CDR2 as SVGAGI (reference sequence). The J segment lost 1 base and the V segment lost 6 bases, leaving 5 bases of the junction unmatched. This CDR3 has 14 residues.